This TCR beta chain was sequenced during a study of T-cell reconstitution after alpha-beta-depleted transplantation in children (dated by TCRdb to about 2016). Background for the entire study: The study quantitatively tracked T-cell immune reconstitution after TCRalphabeta/CD19-depleted allogeneic hematopoietic cell transplantation in children using TCR repertoire profiling. Overall study results and their limits: Hyperexpanded clone frequencies declined over subsequent months; after one year, T-cell counts and TCRbeta diversity were mostly attributed to newly produced T cells. The apparently early alphabetaT-cell count recovery about two months after transplant was reportedly dependent on only several hundred rapidly expanded clones derived from non-depleted graft cells. In some patients, high TCRbeta diversity at day 60 was attributed to recipient T cells and intrathymic progenitors that had survived conditioning.

Details on this clonotype: Its specific antigen is unknown. One end of the junction is discordant with germline, which a read error may explain.

The library relied on PCR. The sequencer listed for this sample is Illumina HiSeq 2500. To normalize quantification of the TCRbeta repertoire, the TCR libraries were built with molecular barcoding that relied on unique molecular identifiers. Using fastp trimming at Q25 and MiXCR clonotype assembly, TCRdb reanalyzed the public sequencing data and kept in-frame beta chains. When rows share a CDR3 protein, they turn into one entry using the most common DNA and genes. The sample table records 200,000 to 250,000 distinct CDR3 sequences; roughly 11% of these occur just once. 28% of the sample rests with the top ten. CDR1 SQVTM and CDR2 ANQGSEA are derived from the germline V gene. Including the terminal cysteine and phenylalanine, the CDR3 comprises 16 residues. Only the CDR3 DNA stays, 48 bases, in frame from base 1. The treatment or condition label, as the study defines it: allogeneic hematopoietic cell transplantation with graft depleted of TCRalphabeta T cells and CD19 B cells. The children who served as transplant recipients had been given grafts of TCRalphabeta/CD19-depleted allogeneic hematopoietic cells.

The chain was built from TRBV29-1 and TRBJ2-5, and TRBD2 may be the D gene, going by 8 matching bases. The source of this sequence is a child under three years old with acute myeloid leukemia, due to receive a stem cell transplant. The specimen was PBMCs, collected before TCRalphabeta/CD19-depleted stem cell transplant. The bases read TGCAGCGTTGAACCCCGGGAGGGGGCGATAAGAGAGGCCCAATACTTC. Translated, this is CSVEPREGAIREAQYF.